Listed below are T cell receptor beta chains from one sample, sequenced in a study of early stage breast cancer tumors. Sequencing used immunoSEQ multiplex PCR; TCRdb keeps in-frame clones, though not all of them. Here the sample spans 25,000 to 30,000 clones, around four fifths being singletons. Sequencing input: blood. Receptor source: a person aged 45 to 60 with breast cancer. CDR3s include the opening cysteine and the closing phenylalanine or tryptophan. The D gene is left open where the match is weak. A row's size may be missing; if present it is once, few, many or a size class.

>TRBJ2-1|TRBV7-7|.|TRBD2
TGTGCCAGCAGCTTAGGCGCGGGAGTGGTGGATGAGCAGTTCTTC
CASSLGAGVVDEQFF
>TRBJ1-4|TRBV4-1|.|.
TGCGCCAGCAGCCAGGAGGAGGTGGGGCTTCGAAAACTGTTTTTT
CASSQEEVGLRKLFF
>TRBJ1-5|TRBV6-5|.|.
TGTGCCAGCAGTTACTCGCGGGACGGCCATCAGCCCCAGCATTTT
CASSYSRDGHQPQHF
>TRBJ2-5|TRBV7-9|.|.
TGTGCCAGCAGCTTAGCCGGGGCCCAAGAGACCCAGTACTTC
CASSLAGAQETQYF
>TRBJ1-6|TRBV11-1|few|.
TGTGCCAGCAGCTTAAGAGACACTAATTCACCCCTCCACTTT
CASSLRDTNSPLHF
>TRBJ1-4|TRBV6-5|.|.
TGTGCCAGCAGTTACTCTTTGTGGCAAGTAGGGGAAAAACTGTTTTTT
CASSYSLWQVGEKLFF
>TRBJ2-1|TRBV7-9|.|TRBD2
TGTGCCAGCAGCCCCCCCGGGACTAGCCACAATGAGCAGTTCTTC
CASSPPGTSHNEQFF
>TRBJ1-2|TRBV5-1|.|.
TGCGCCAGCAGCGAAACAGGAACGTCGGCCTATGGCTACACCTTC
CASSETGTSAYGYTF
>TRBJ1-2|TRBV19|.|.
TGTGCCAGTAGTAACCCGCAAGGCTACACCTTC
CASSNPQGYTF
>TRBJ2-7|TRBV5-4|.|.
TGTGCCAGCAGCTCCTCCCTGGGGCCCCACGAGCAGTACTTC
CASSSSLGPHEQYF
>TRBJ1-2|TRBV12-5|few|.
TGTGCTAGTGGTAGAGACAGTAACTATGGCTACACCTTC
CASGRDSNYGYTF
>TRBJ1-1|TRBV5-5|.|.
TGTGCCAGCAGCCCACCCGGCAGGGGAGTCACTGAAGCTTTCTTT
CASSPPGRGVTEAFF
>TRBJ2-1|TRBV25-1|.|TRBD1
TGTGCCAGCAGTGAGACAGGGGGCCCTTACAATGAGCAGTTCTTC
CASSETGGPYNEQFF
>TRBJ2-7|TRBV19|.|TRBD1
TGTGCCAGTAGTGACCGGGACAGGGCATCGGACGAGCAGTACTTC
CASSDRDRASDEQYF
>TRBJ2-4|TRBV19|.|TRBD1
TGTGCCAGTAGTATCCGGACAGGCAAAAACATTCAGTACTTC
CASSIRTGKNIQYF